The 22 T cell receptor beta chains listed next were all sequenced from one sample in a study of blood T cells in healthy people across ages. Primed by a sample-barcoded 5' primer and a J-beta primer mix, a second PCR proceeded for roughly 7 to 11 cycles. TCRdb analysed the 5' RACE reads with MiXCR anew, one entry per CDR3 protein. This table has about 720,000 distinct CDR3 sequences, about a fifth appearing once. What was sequenced was blood. The receptors derive from a man in his sixties or seventies in good health.

There are a few counts of this clonotype. This chain joins TRBV5-5 and TRBJ2-2, with TRBD2 identical over 7 bases. Germline V gene sequence: CDR1 SGHKS, CDR2 YYEKEE (reference sequence). The CDR3 sequence is 16 residues long. J gave up 5 bases and V 1 base, and 8 bases lay outside the gene matches. The CDR3 nucleotides read TGTGCCAGCAGCTTGTTGGGAGAGGGAGGGACCGGGGAGCTGTTTTTT. It codes for CASSLLGEGGTGELFF.

The chain carries TRBV12-3 or TRBV12-4 and TRBJ1-4, with D possibly TRBD1 on 6 matching bases. V lost 5 bases to trimming and J lost 7 bases, with 17 bases between them. The CDR3 totals 15 residues. Here the CDR3 DNA reads TGTGCCAGCAGTCCGGACAGTCCTCCTGCTGAAAAACTGTTTTTT. Protein product: CASSPDSPPAEKLFF.

This rearrangement joins TRBV5-4 to TRBJ2-3; D unclear. The V and J ends lost 0 bases and 2 bases respectively, with 10 bases between them. Germline V lookup: CDR1 SGHNT, CDR2 YYREEE (reference sequence). The CDR3 covers 15 residues. The CDR3 is CASSLDYGYTDTQYF. The CDR3 DNA follows: TGTGCCAGCAGCTTGGACTACGGTTACACAGATACGCAGTATTTT. The variable domain in full, with the rest retrieved from reference TRBV5-4 and TRBJ2-3, is ETGVTQSPTHLIKTRGQQVTLRCSSQSGHNTVSWYQQALGQGPQFIFQYYREEENGRGNFPPRFSGLQFPNYSSELNVNALELDDSALYLCASSLDYGYTDTQYFGPGTRLTVL.

V and J are TRBV6-5 and TRBJ1-2, with 9 bases matching TRBD1. The junction had 10 bases not matched to a gene; V was cut back by 4 bases and J by 1 base. CDR3 length equals 17 residues. From germline, CDR1 is MNHEY and CDR2 SVGAGI. CDR3 DNA: TGTGCCAGCAGTTCTCTTCCCGGGACAGGGCTTAACTATGGCTACACCTTC. Translation gives CASSSLPGTGLNYGYTF.

The rearrangement uses TRBV5-1 and TRBJ2-3; the D call may be TRBD1 or TRBD2 (5 bases each). The germline V gene encodes CDR1 SGHRS and CDR2 YFSETQ. With 2 bases removed from V and 6 bases from J, the gap between germline ends came to 13 bases. The CDR3 sequence is 14 residues long. The CDR3 spells CASSLGSEGDTQYF. The CDR3 DNA reads TGCGCCAGCAGCTTAGGTTCTGAGGGGGATACGCAGTATTTT.

The J gene is TRBJ2-5, the V gene TRBV5-1; TRBD2 is a possible D gene (6 bases). Germline-derived CDR1 and CDR2 are SGHRS and YFSETQ. CDR3 length equals 15 residues. Trimming pared 1 base from V and 4 bases from J, leaving 14 bases between. The CDR3 loop is CASSLLLARGETQYF. CDR3 nucleotide sequence: TGCGCCAGCAGCTTGTTGCTAGCGAGAGGAGAGACCCAGTACTTC.

V gene TRBV15 combines with J gene TRBJ2-1; maybe TRBD1 (5 bases). V lost 3 bases and J 7 bases, leaving 10 bases between the germline ends. CDR3 length equals 13 residues. The germline V gene encodes CDR1 LNHNV and CDR2 YYDKDF (reference sequence). CDR3 residues: CATSSGRGNEQFF. CDR3 nucleotides: TGTGCCACCAGCAGTGGAAGGGGAAATGAGCAGTTCTTC.

This clonotype was counted a few times. The J gene is TRBJ2-1, the V gene TRBV20-1; no reliable D call. The germline CDR1 and CDR2 sequences are DFQATT and SNEGSKA (reference sequence). Trimming left V 5 bases short and J 9 bases short, with 14 bases between. The CDR3 totals 12 residues. The CDR3 DNA reads TGCAGTGCTCCCCCTGGCTTGGGTGAGCAGTTCTTC. This sequence encodes CSAPPGLGEQFF.

Only a few counts were recorded for this clonotype. This chain connects TRBV6-1 to TRBJ2-3; no definite D call. Germline V gene sequence: CDR1 MNHNS, CDR2 SASEGT. The V and J ends lost 0 bases and 0 bases respectively, with 10 bases between them. CDR3 length: 16 amino acids. The DNA for the CDR3 is TGTGCCAGCAGTGAAGCGCTGGTCCCTAGCACAGATACGCAGTATTTT. Translation: CASSEALVPSTDTQYF.

This clonotype was counted between two and nine times. The J gene is TRBJ1-1, the V gene TRBV29-1, with TRBD1 identical over 8 bases. Germline V gives CDR1 SQVTM, CDR2 ANQGSEA. CDR3 length: 14 residues. Losses at the gene ends were 5 bases for V and 0 bases for J; bases not matched to a gene: 5. For the CDR3, the DNA is TGCAGCGTTAAGACAGGGGATATGAACACTGAAGCTTTCTTT. Translation: CSVKTGDMNTEAFF. Full variable domain (missing parts from reference TRBV29-1 and TRBJ1-1): SAVISQKPSRDICQRGTSLTIQCQVDSQVTMMFWYRQQPGQSLTLIATANQGSEATYESGFVIDKFPISRPNLTFSTLTVSNMSPEDSSIYLCSVKTGDMNTEAFFGQGTRLTVV.

The rearrangement links TRBV20-1 to TRBJ2-5; no clear D. The ends were cut back, 0 bases at V and 6 bases at J, with 8 bases in the middle. The CDR3 extends over 12 amino acids. Germline loops: CDR1 DFQATT, CDR2 SNEGSKA (reference sequence). The CDR3 loop reads CSARDGVKTQYF. CDR3 nucleotide sequence: TGCAGTGCTAGAGATGGAGTGAAGACCCAGTACTTC.

This clonotype has ten or more counts. The chain has TRBV29-1 and TRBJ2-2, with TRBD2 as a possible D gene (6 bases). Trimming left V 2 bases short and J 6 bases short, with 10 bases between. Germline V gives CDR1 SQVTM, CDR2 ANQGSEA. This CDR3 contains 13 residues. The CDR3 DNA sequence: TGCAGCGTTGAAAAATCGGGGGCCGGGGAGCTGTTTTTT. As protein: CSVEKSGAGELFF.

This clonotype was observed a handful of times. The rearrangement uses TRBV6-5 and TRBJ2-1, with D unclear. The better agreement between TRBJ2-5 and the DNA end casts doubt on the J call. The CDR3 is 13 amino acids. The V gene's germline CDR1 is MNHEY and CDR2 SVGAGI. CDR3 sequence (DNA): TGTGCCAGCAGTGTCCCTGGGCTGGAGACCCAGTACTTC. It specifies CASSVPGLETQYF.

The genes are TRBV3-1 and TRBJ2-5; D might be TRBD2 (6 bases). CDR1 is LGHDT and CDR2 is YNNKEL in the germline V gene (reference sequence). This CDR3 is 14 amino acids long. Trimming shortened V by 4 bases and J by 1 base, and 10 bases separated the two germline ends. CDR3 residues: CASSPRGFQETQYF. CDR3 nucleotides: TGTGCCAGCAGCCCTCGGGGGTTCCAAGAGACCCAGTACTTC.

This clonotype was detected only a few times. V usage is TRBV29-1 and J usage is TRBJ2-3; 8 positions match TRBD2. Germline V gene lookup returns CDR1 SQVTM and CDR2 ANQGSEA. V dropped 5 bases and J dropped 1; count of bases not matched to a gene: 5. The CDR3 runs to 14 residues. CDR3 nucleotides: TGCAGCGTTAAGGTGCGGGGGGGCACAGATACGCAGTATTTT. It codes for CSVKVRGGTDTQYF.

This clonotype was counted many times. The genes are TRBV2 and TRBJ1-5, with D unresolved. This CDR3 region has 13 residues. The V gene's germline CDR1 is SNHLY and CDR2 FYNNEI. V lost 7 bases and J lost 0, with 7 bases in between. CDR3: CASMKDSNQPQHF. The CDR3, as DNA: TGTGCCAGCATGAAGGATAGCAATCAGCCCCAGCATTTT.

The chain recombines TRBV5-5 with TRBJ1-6, with D possibly TRBD1 on 6 matching bases. The CDR3 sequence is 14 residues long. V lost 0 bases and J lost 10, with 11 bases in between. The germline V gene encodes CDR1 SGHKS and CDR2 YYEKEE (reference sequence). The CDR3 loop reads CASSLGGARSPLHF. CDR3 coding DNA: TGTGCCAGCAGCTTGGGGGGGGCGCGGTCACCCCTCCACTTT.

In its sample, this clonotype was seen a few times. This chain links TRBV2 with TRBJ2-3; 11 bases are a match to TRBD2. CDR3 length: 16 residues. With 6 bases clipped from V and 4 bases from J, the junction kept 9 bases outside the gene matches. CDR1 and CDR2 from the germline V gene are SNHLY and FYNNEI. The CDR3: CASSALSGGAADTQYF. The DNA for the CDR3 is TGTGCCAGCAGCGCCCTTAGCGGGGGGGCTGCAGATACGCAGTATTTT.

This chain links TRBV12-5 with TRBJ2-7, with 10 bases lining up with TRBD1. This CDR3 comprises 17 residues. Germline loops: CDR1 LGHNT, CDR2 FRNRAP. The V and J ends lost 1 base and 4 bases, in that order; junction bases with no gene match: 10. CDR3 nucleotide sequence: TGTGCTAGTGGTTTGGACACCGGGACAGGGGTTCGGTACGAGCAGTACTTC. Residues: CASGLDTGTGVRYEQYF. The variable domain in full, with the rest retrieved from reference TRBV12-5 and TRBJ2-7, is DARVTQTPRHKVTEMGQEVTMRCQPILGHNTVFWYRQTMMQGLELLAYFRNRAPLDDSGMPKDRFSAEMPDATLATLKIQPSEPRDSAVYFCASGLDTGTGVRYEQYFGPGTRLTVT.

In this sample, this clonotype turned up a few times. The V call is TRBV6-2 or TRBV6-3, the J call TRBJ2-1; 9 positions agree with TRBD1. The germline V gene encodes CDR1 MNHEY and CDR2 SVGEGT. The J segment lost 4 bases and the V segment lost 10 bases, leaving 11 bases of the junction unmatched. The CDR3 spans 15 residues. For the CDR3, the DNA is TGTGCCACCAAAAAGGACAGGGGACCTTACAATGAGCAGTTCTTC. Translated: CATKKDRGPYNEQFF.

The CDR3 is CASRSASARDAGNEQFF. The DNA of the CDR3 is TGTGCCAGCAGATCGGCCAGTGCGCGGGATGCTGGCAATGAGCAGTTCTTC. The J gene is TRBJ2-5, the V gene TRBV7-8; TRBD2 might be the D (6 bases). The J call may be mistaken, given a closer DNA end match to TRBJ2-1. CDR1 SGHVS and CDR2 FQNEAQ come from the germline V gene. This CDR3 comprises 17 residues.

This clonotype was seen a few times. The CDR3 DNA reads TGTGCCACCAGCAGAGATCGACAGGACAGAAGGTACAATGAGCAGTTCTTC. It yields the protein CATSRDRQDRRYNEQFF. This chain joins TRBV15 and TRBJ2-1; the D gene is possibly TRBD1 (6 bases). The CDR3 is 17 residues long. Trimming pared 0 bases from V and 4 bases from J, leaving 16 bases between. CDR1 LNHNV and CDR2 YYDKDF come from the germline V gene (reference sequence).